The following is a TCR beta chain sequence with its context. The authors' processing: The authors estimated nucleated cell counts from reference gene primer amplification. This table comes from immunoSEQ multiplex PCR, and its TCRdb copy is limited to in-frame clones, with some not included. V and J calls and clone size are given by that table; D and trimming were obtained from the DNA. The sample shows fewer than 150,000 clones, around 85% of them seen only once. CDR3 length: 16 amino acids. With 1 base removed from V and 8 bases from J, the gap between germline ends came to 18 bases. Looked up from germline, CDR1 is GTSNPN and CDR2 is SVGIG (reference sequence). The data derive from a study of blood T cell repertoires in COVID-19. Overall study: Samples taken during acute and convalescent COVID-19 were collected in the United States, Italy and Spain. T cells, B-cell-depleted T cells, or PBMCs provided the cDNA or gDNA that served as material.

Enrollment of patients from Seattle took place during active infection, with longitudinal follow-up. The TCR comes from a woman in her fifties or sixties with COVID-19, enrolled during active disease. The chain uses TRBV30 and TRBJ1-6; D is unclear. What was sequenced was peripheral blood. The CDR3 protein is CAWSESHLPRDSPLHF. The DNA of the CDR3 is TGTGCCTGGAGTGAGAGCCATCTCCCTCGGGATTCACCCCTCCACTTT. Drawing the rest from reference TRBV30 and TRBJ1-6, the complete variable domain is SQTIHQWPATLVQPVGSPLSLECTVEGTSNPNLYWYRQAAGRGLQLLFYSVGIGQISSEVPQNLSASRPQDRQFILSSKKLLLSDSGFYLCAWSESHLPRDSPLHFGNGTRLTVT.